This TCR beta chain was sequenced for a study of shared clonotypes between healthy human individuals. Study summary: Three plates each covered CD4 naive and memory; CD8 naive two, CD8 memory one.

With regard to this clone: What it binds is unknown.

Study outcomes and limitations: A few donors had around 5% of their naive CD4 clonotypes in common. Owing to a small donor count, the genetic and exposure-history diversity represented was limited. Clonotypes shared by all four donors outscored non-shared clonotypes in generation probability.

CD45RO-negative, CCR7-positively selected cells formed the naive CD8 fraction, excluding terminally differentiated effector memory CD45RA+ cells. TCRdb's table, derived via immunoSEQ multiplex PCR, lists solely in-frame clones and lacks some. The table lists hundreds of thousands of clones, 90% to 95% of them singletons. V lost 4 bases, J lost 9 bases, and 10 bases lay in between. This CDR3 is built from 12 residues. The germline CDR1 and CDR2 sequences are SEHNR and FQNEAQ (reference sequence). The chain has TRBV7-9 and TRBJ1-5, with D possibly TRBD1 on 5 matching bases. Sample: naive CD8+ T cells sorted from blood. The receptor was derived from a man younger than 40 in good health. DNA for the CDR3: TGTGCCAGCAGCTCTCATAGGGGGCCCCAGCATTTT. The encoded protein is CASSSHRGPQHF.